Shown below are 18 T cell receptor beta chains from a single sample sequenced in a study of OX40 agonist ivuxolimab in advanced cancers. The assay was immunoSEQ multiplex PCR, and TCRdb's table has in-frame clones only and misses some. The sample lists 68,000 or so clones; around four fifths were seen once. The sequenced sample was CD4+ or CD8+ T cells sorted from blood, obtained in a trial of the OX40 agonist ivuxolimab. The receptor set was obtained from an adult with an advanced solid tumor such as melanoma, head and neck, liver or kidney cancer.

The rearrangement links TRBV2 to TRBJ2-1, with a tentative D call TRBD2 (7 bases). The CDR3 length is 14 residues. V lost 0 bases to trimming and J lost 8 bases, with 11 bases between them. Germline CDR1 reads SNHLY; CDR2 reads FYNNEI. DNA for the CDR3: TGTGCCAGCAGTGAAGCCCTCGGGGGGCATGAGCAGTTCTTC. This codes for CASSEALGGHEQFF.

The chain combines TRBV20-1 with TRBJ2-3; D is undetermined. The CDR3 has 11 residues. From germline, CDR1 is DFQATT and CDR2 SNEGSKA (reference sequence). Trimming stripped 5 bases from V and 2 bases from J, with 5 bases between. The CDR3 bases are TGCAGTGCTTACAACACAGATACGCAGTATTTT. The encoded protein is CSAYNTDTQYF.

This clone occurred a few times. This chain uses TRBV7-9 with TRBJ1-6; no reliable D call. The CDR3 loop spans 14 amino acids. The V gene's germline CDR1 is SEHNR and CDR2 FQNEAQ (reference sequence). V lost 1 base to trimming and J lost 8 bases, with 9 bases between them. CDR3 residues: CASSLVFGDSPLHF. The CDR3 region has the DNA TGTGCCAGCAGCTTAGTCTTCGGGGATTCACCCCTCCACTTT.

V and J are TRBV30 and TRBJ2-1; D not certain. The CDR3 extends over 13 amino acids. The germline gives CDR1 GTSNPN, CDR2 SVGIG (reference sequence). V was trimmed by 0 bases and J by 6 bases, leaving 9 bases between them. CDR3 amino acids: CAWSVGTGNEQFF. The CDR3 DNA sequence: TGTGCCTGGAGTGTTGGAACGGGCAATGAGCAGTTCTTC.

The chain combines TRBV7-9 with TRBJ2-3; D may match TRBD1 or TRBD2 (6 bases each). The CDR3 length is 14 residues. Germline V gives CDR1 SEHNR, CDR2 FQNEAQ (reference sequence). V gave up 5 bases and J gave up 6 bases, with 15 bases separating them. In DNA form, the CDR3 reads TGTGCCAGCAGCCATCGACAGGCGGGGGATACGCAGTATTTT. It yields the protein CASSHRQAGDTQYF.

The chain carries TRBV7-2 and TRBJ2-7; D call uncertain. Germline loops: CDR1 SGHTA, CDR2 FQGNSA. V was pared by 1 base and J by 5 bases, with 18 bases between. The CDR3 spans 16 residues. Here the CDR3 reads CASSLVVSGVRNEQYF. CDR3 sequence (DNA): TGTGCCAGCAGCTTAGTTGTTAGTGGGGTACGTAACGAGCAGTACTTC.

J is TRBJ1-1 and V is TRBV14; D remains unclear. Germline-derived CDR1 and CDR2 are SGHDN and FVKESK. The CDR3 runs 16 residues. The V end lost 4 bases, the J end lost 5 bases, and 20 bases lay between the germline ends. The chain's CDR3 is CASSPDDRAPDTEAFF. The CDR3 bases are TGTGCCAGCAGCCCCGACGATAGGGCGCCTGATACTGAAGCTTTCTTT. The variable domain in full, completed from reference TRBV14 and TRBJ1-1, reads EAGVTQFPSHSVIEKGQTVTLRCDPISGHDNLYWYRRVMGKEIKFLLHFVKESKQDESGMPNNRFLAERTGGTYSTLKVQPAELEDSGVYFCASSPDDRAPDTEAFFGQGTRLTVV.

A single count supports this clone. In DNA form, the CDR3 reads TGTGCCAGCAGTTTATACAGACAGGCCCCAAGCTCCTATAATTCACCCCTCCACTTT. Protein sequence: CASSLYRQAPSSYNSPLHF. This chain joins TRBV27 and TRBJ1-6, with D perhaps matching TRBD1 (6 bases). V was shortened by 1 base and J by 0 bases, with 16 bases between the two germline ends. This CDR3 spans 19 amino acids. CDR1 is MNHEY, CDR2 SMNVEV, per germline (reference sequence).

This chain joins TRBV7-2 and TRBJ1-3; D unresolved. The CDR3 has 13 amino acids. V was clipped by 3 bases and J by 4 bases, with 7 bases between them. Looked up from germline, CDR1 is SGHTA and CDR2 is FQGNSA. The CDR3 is CASSLMEGNTIYF. CDR3 bases: TGTGCCAGCAGCTTGATGGAAGGAAACACCATATATTTT.

In this sample, this clone turned up a few times. The V call is TRBV7-2, the J call TRBJ1-2, with 10 nucleotides matching TRBD1. V dropped 1 base and J dropped 11; count of bases not matched to a gene: 1. The length of the CDR3 is 12 residues. Germline loops: CDR1 SGHTA, CDR2 FQGNSA. The CDR3 DNA is TGTGCCAGCAGCTTAGGGGACAGGGGTTACACCTTC. The encoded protein is CASSLGDRGYTF.

CDR3 loop: CASSISSYNEQFF. CDR3 sequence (DNA): TGTGCCAGTAGTATAAGTTCCTACAATGAGCAGTTCTTC. This chain links TRBV19 with TRBJ2-1; no clear D gene. Trimming removed 2 bases at V and 1 base at J, with 3 bases between. The CDR3 contains 13 residues. Germline assignment: CDR1 LNHDA and CDR2 SQIVND (reference sequence).

The chain joins TRBV5-1 to TRBJ2-3; TRBD2 matches 11 bases. Germline V gives CDR1 SGHRS, CDR2 YFSETQ. The trim removed 3 bases at V and 5 bases at J, leaving 8 bases unmatched. The CDR3 extends over 16 amino acids. The CDR3 is CASSSEISGGVDTQYF. For the CDR3, the DNA is TGCGCCAGCAGCTCAGAAATTAGCGGGGGGGTAGATACGCAGTATTTT. The whole variable domain, filled in from reference TRBV5-1 and TRBJ2-3, reads KAGVTQTPRYLIKTRGQQVTLSCSPISGHRSVSWYQQTPGQGLQFLFEYFSETQRNKGNFPGRFSGRQFSNSRSEMNVSTLELGDSALYLCASSSEISGGVDTQYFGPGTRLTVL.

The V call is TRBV5-6, the J call TRBJ1-5; D may be TRBD1 (6 bases). Germline-derived CDR1 and CDR2 are SGHDT and YYEEEE. V was clipped by 0 bases and J by 5 bases, with 9 bases between them. This CDR3 has 14 residues. CDR3 region: CASSLAPGDQPQHF. CDR3 nucleotides: TGTGCCAGCAGCTTGGCTCCAGGGGATCAGCCCCAGCATTTT.

The chain links TRBV13 to TRBJ2-1; D is possibly TRBD1 (5 bases). The CDR3 runs 17 residues. Trimming removed 0 bases from V and 5 bases from J, with 17 bases in between. The V gene's germline CDR1 is PRHDT and CDR2 FYEKMQ (reference sequence). In nucleotides, the CDR3 is TGTGCCAGCAGCTTAGGCGGTATCGGACAAATAAACAATGAGCAGTTCTTC. Amino acids: CASSLGGIGQINNEQFF.

J is TRBJ2-3 and V is TRBV9, with D unclear. Trimming left V 3 bases short and J 1 base short, with 12 bases between. The length of the CDR3 is 15 residues. Germline CDR1 is SGDLS and CDR2 is YYNGEE. The CDR3: CASSGTAIRTDTQYF. In DNA, the CDR3 is TGTGCCAGCAGCGGAACGGCAATCCGCACAGATACGCAGTATTTT.

This chain connects TRBV9 to TRBJ1-3, with D unclear. The CDR3 spans 12 residues. Germline V lookup: CDR1 SGDLS, CDR2 YYNGEE. V dropped 4 bases and J dropped 4 bases, with 6 bases sitting between them. The CDR3 region is CASSHSGNTIYF. The CDR3 DNA reads as TGTGCCAGCAGCCACTCAGGAAACACCATATATTTT.

The chain links TRBV5-6 to TRBJ1-2; 7 positions agree with TRBD1. Germline CDR1 SGHDT, CDR2 YYEEEE. This CDR3 has 15 residues. V shed 3 bases and J 8 bases; nucleotides not matched to a gene: 13. The CDR3 loop reads CASSWPTGFRRGYTF. The CDR3 region has the DNA TGTGCCAGCAGCTGGCCGACAGGGTTCCGGCGGGGCTACACCTTC. Complete variable domain (other parts from reference TRBV5-6 and TRBJ1-2): DAGVTQSPTHLIKTRGQQVTLRCSPKSGHDTVSWYQQALGQGPQFIFQYYEEEERQRGNFPDRFSGHQFPNYSSELNVNALLLGDSALYLCASSWPTGFRRGYTFGSGTRLTVV.

In its sample, this clone was seen a few times. J is TRBJ2-7 and V is TRBV28; no clear D gene. The V end lost 6 bases, the J end lost 4 bases, and 7 bases lay between the germline ends. The CDR3 runs to 11 residues. CDR1 is MDHEN and CDR2 is SYDVKM in the germline V gene. The CDR3 DNA is TGTGCCAGCAGCTACAAGTACGAGCAGTACTTC. This gives the protein CASSYKYEQYF.